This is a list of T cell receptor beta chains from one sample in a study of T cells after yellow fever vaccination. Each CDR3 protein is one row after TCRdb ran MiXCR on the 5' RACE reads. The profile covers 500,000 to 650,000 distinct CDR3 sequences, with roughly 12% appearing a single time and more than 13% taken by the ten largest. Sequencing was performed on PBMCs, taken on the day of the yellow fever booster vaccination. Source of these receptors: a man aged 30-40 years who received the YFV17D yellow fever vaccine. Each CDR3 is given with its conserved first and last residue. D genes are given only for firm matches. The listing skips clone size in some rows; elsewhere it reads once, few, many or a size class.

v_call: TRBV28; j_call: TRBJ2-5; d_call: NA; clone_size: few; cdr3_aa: CASSSRGGPAVETQYF; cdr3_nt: TGTGCCAGCAGTTCCCGGGGAGGACCCGCGGTCGAGACCCAGTACTTC
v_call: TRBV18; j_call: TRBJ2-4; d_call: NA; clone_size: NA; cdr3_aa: CASSRDRKNIQYF; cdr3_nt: TGTGCCAGCTCACGAGACAGGAAAAACATTCAGTACTTC
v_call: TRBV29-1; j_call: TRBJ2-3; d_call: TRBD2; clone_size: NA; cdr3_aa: CSVEGLAGGFPDTQYF; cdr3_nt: TGCAGCGTTGAAGGGCTAGCGGGAGGGTTTCCAGATACGCAGTATTTT
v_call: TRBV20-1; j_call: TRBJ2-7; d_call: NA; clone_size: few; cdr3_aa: CSAYTLARTYEQYF; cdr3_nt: TGCAGTGCTTATACCCTAGCGCGTACCTACGAGCAGTACTTC
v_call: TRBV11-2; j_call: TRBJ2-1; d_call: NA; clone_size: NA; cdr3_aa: CASSSAAGRGPYNEQFF; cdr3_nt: TGTGCCAGCAGCTCCGCCGCAGGGCGGGGGCCCTACAATGAGCAGTTCTTC
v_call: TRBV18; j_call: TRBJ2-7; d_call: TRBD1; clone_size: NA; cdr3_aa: CASSPSNIGQGAYEQYF; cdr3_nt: TGTGCCAGCTCCCCCTCGAACATAGGACAGGGAGCCTACGAGCAGTACTTC
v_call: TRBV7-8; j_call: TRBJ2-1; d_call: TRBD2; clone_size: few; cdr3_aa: CASTPGGTSGRARNEQFF; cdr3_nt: TGTGCCAGCACCCCGGGAGGGACTAGCGGGAGGGCCAGGAATGAGCAGTTCTTC
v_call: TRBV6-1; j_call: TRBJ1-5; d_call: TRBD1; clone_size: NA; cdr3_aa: CASRAGQARQPQHF; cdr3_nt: TGTGCCAGCAGAGCGGGACAGGCAAGGCAGCCCCAGCATTTT
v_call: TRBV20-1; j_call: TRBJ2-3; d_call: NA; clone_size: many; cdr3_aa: CSATGQGGTDTQYF; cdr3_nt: TGCAGTGCGACCGGACAGGGAGGGACAGATACGCAGTATTTT
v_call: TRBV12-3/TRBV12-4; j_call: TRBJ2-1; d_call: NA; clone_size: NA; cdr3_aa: CASSRQRTNNEQFF; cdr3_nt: TGTGCCAGCAGCAGACAGAGAACTAACAATGAGCAGTTCTTC
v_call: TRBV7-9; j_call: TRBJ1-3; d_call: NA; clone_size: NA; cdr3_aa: CASTVRGGDSGNTIYF; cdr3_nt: TGTGCCAGCACCGTTAGGGGGGGGGACTCTGGAAACACCATATATTTT
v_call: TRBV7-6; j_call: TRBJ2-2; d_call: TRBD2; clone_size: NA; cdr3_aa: CASSPRLAGGTTNTGELFF; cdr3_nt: TGTGCCAGCAGCCCCAGACTAGCGGGAGGGACGACAAACACCGGGGAGCTGTTTTTT
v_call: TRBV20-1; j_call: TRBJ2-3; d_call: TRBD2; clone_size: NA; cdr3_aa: CSVQLAGGTDTQYF; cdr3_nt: TGCAGTGTTCAACTAGCGGGAGGTACAGATACGCAGTATTTT
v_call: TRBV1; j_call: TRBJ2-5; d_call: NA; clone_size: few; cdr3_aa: CTRGTSGQETQYF; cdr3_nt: TGCACCCGAGGGACTAGCGGCCAAGAGACCCAGTACTTC
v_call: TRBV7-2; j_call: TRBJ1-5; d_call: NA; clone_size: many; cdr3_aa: CASSPAGTNQPQHF; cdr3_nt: TGTGCCAGCAGCCCAGCCGGGACGAATCAGCCCCAGCATTTT
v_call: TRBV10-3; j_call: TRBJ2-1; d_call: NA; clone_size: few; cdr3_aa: CAISGGRRDNEQFF; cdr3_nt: TGTGCCATCAGTGGGGGGCGGCGGGACAATGAGCAGTTCTTC
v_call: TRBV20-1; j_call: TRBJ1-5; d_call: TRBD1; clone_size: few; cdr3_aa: CSARPSGTGDSNQPQHF; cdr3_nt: TGCAGTGCTAGACCGTCCGGGACAGGGGATAGCAATCAGCCCCAGCATTTT
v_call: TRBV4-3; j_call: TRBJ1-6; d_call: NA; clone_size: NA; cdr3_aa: CASSQEVRSPLHF; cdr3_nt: TGCGCCAGCAGCCAAGAAGTAAGGTCACCCCTCCACTTT
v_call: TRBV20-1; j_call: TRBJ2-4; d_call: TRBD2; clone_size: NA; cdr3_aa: CSATSGSLAKNIQYF; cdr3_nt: TGCAGTGCTACCAGCGGGAGTCTAGCCAAAAACATTCAGTACTTC
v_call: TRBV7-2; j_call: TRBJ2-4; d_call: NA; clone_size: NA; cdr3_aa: CASSPTVAKNIQYF; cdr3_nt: TGTGCCAGCAGCCCGACGGTAGCCAAAAACATTCAGTACTTC
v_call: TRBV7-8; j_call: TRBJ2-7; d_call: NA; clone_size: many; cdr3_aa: CASSLTGRSYEQYF; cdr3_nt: TGTGCCAGCAGCTTAACAGGGCGCTCCTACGAGCAGTACTTC
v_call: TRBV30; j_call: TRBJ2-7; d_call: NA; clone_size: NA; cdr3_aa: CAWSPGRGQAYEQYF; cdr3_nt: TGTGCCTGGTCGCCCGGACGGGGGCAGGCCTACGAGCAGTACTTC
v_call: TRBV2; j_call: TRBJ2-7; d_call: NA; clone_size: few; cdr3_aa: CASSEDRVKSYEQYF; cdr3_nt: TGTGCCAGCAGTGAAGACAGGGTGAAAAGTTACGAGCAGTACTTC
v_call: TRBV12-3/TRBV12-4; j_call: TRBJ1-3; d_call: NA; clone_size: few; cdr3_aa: CASSFGGETVSGNTIYF; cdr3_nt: TGTGCCAGCAGTTTTGGCGGTGAGACAGTCTCTGGAAACACCATATATTTT
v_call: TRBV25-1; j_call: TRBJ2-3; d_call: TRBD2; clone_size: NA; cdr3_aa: CASRTSGSGTQYF; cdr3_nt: TGTGCCAGCAGGACTAGCGGGAGTGGTACGCAGTATTTT
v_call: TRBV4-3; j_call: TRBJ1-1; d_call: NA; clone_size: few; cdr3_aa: CASSLNPGPPGSTEAFF; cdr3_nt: TGCGCCAGCAGCCTCAATCCCGGGCCCCCGGGGAGCACTGAAGCTTTCTTT
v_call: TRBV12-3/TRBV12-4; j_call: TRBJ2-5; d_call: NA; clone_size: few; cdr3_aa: CASSLGRYGETQYF; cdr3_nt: TGTGCCAGCAGCCTAGGACGGTACGGGGAGACCCAGTACTTC
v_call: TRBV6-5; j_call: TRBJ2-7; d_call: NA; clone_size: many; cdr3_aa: CASSYSGLGRKQYF; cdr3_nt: TGTGCCAGCAGTTACTCGGGACTGGGTAGAAAGCAGTACTTC
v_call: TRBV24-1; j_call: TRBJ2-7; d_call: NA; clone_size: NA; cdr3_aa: CATSHRRATFYEQYF; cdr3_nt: TGTGCCACCAGTCATCGCAGGGCTACGTTTTACGAGCAGTACTTC
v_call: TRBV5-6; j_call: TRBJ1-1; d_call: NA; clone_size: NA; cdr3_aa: CASRVRGSEAFF; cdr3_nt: TGTGCCAGCAGGGTGAGGGGATCTGAAGCTTTCTTT
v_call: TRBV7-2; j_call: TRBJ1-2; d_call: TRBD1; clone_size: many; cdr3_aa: CASSLASGTGGSGYTF; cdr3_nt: TGTGCCAGCAGCTTAGCTTCCGGGACAGGGGGCTCTGGCTACACCTTC
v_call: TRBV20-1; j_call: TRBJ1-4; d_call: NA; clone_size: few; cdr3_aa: CSAREDNEKLFF; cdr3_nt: TGCAGTGCTAGAGAGGATAATGAAAAACTGTTTTTT
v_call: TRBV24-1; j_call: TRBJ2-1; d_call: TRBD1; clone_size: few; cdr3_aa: CATSDFSQGVVEQFF; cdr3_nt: TGTGCCACCAGTGATTTTTCCCAGGGGGTCGTTGAGCAGTTCTTC
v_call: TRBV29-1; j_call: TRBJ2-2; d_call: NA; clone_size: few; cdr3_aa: CSVERVSGTGELFF; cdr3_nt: TGCAGCGTTGAACGCGTCTCCGGCACCGGGGAGCTGTTTTTT
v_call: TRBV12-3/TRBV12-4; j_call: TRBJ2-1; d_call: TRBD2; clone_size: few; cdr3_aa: CASSPFAGGILLNEQFF; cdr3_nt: TGTGCCAGCAGTCCTTTTGCGGGAGGCATTCTCCTGAATGAGCAGTTCTTC
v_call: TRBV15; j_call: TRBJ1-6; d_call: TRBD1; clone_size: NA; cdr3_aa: CATSRGQGALSPLHF; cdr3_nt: TGTGCCACCAGCAGAGGGCAGGGGGCGCTTTCACCCCTCCACTTT
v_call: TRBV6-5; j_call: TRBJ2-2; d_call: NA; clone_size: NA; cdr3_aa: CASSYRVTTNTGELFF; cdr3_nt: TGTGCCAGCAGTTACCGAGTGACTACGAACACCGGGGAGCTGTTTTTT
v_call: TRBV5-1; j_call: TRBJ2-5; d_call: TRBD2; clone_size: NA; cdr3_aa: CASSLVGTSGGETQYF; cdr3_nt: TGCGCCAGCAGCTTGGTGGGGACTAGCGGCGGAGAGACCCAGTACTTC
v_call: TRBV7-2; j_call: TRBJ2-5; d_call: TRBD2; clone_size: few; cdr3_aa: CASSRTSGSLETQYF; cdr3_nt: TGTGCCAGCAGTCGGACTAGCGGGAGTTTGGAGACCCAGTACTTC
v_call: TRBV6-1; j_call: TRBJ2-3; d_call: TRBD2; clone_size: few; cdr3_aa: CASWPRVAGVPSTQYF; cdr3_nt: TGTGCCAGCTGGCCGAGGGTAGCGGGAGTGCCAAGTACGCAGTATTTT
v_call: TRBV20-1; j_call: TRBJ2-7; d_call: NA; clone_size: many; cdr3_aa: CSAPDSGSYEQYF; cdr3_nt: TGCAGTGCCCCGGATAGCGGCTCCTACGAGCAGTACTTC
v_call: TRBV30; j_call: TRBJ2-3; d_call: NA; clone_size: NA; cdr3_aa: CAWSEDFSTDTQYF; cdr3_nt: TGTGCCTGGAGTGAGGACTTTAGCACAGATACGCAGTATTTT
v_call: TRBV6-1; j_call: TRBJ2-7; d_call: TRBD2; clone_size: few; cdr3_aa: CASTKGLAGGPNEQYF; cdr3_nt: TGTGCCAGCACGAAAGGGCTAGCGGGAGGGCCAAACGAGCAGTACTTC
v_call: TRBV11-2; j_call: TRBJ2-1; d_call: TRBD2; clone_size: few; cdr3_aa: CASSSLAGGPVNEQFF; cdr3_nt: TGTGCCAGCAGCTCCCTAGCGGGAGGGCCGGTCAATGAGCAGTTCTTC
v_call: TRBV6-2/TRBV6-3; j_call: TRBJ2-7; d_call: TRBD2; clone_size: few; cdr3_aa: CASRDPGTSGTYEQYF; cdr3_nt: TGTGCCAGCAGGGACCCTGGGACTAGCGGAACCTACGAGCAGTACTTC
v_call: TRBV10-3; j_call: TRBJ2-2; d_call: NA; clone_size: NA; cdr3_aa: CAISSPNAGELFF; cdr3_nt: TGTGCCATCAGCTCACCGAACGCCGGGGAGCTGTTTTTT
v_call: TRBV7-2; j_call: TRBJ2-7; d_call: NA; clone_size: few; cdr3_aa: CASSLETRVGQYF; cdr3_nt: TGTGCCAGCAGCCTAGAGACTAGAGTTGGGCAGTACTTC
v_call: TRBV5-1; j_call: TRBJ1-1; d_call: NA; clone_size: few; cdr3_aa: CASSLGNMNTEAFF; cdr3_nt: TGCGCCAGCAGCTTGGGGAACATGAACACTGAAGCTTTCTTT
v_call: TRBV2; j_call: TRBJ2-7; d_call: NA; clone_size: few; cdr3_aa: CASRGNEQYF; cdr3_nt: TGTGCCAGCAGGGGGAACGAGCAGTACTTC